A single sample gave rise to the 24 T cell receptor beta chains below, sequenced in a study of tumor and adjacent non-tumor tissue in lung cancer. This sample's RNA came from whole unsorted tissue. The library came from three nested PCR rounds adapted from ARM-PCR protocols. Using its own MiXCR run on the multiplex PCR reads, TCRdb lists one record per CDR3 protein. Of more than 85,000 distinct CDR3 sequences listed, 61% are singletons. The specimen was lung tumor tissue. These receptors all stem from a man between 65 and 79 years old with non-small cell lung cancer.

About this clonotype: This may stem from a read error, because a much larger clone lies one nucleotide away. The V and J genes are TRBV12-3 or TRBV12-4 and TRBJ2-1; D is unresolved. There are 14 residues in the CDR3. Written as DNA, the CDR3 is TGTGCCAGCAGTCCCACTCGACTTCGAAATGAGCACTTCTTC. This sequence encodes CASSPTRLRNEHFF.

Details on this clonotype: The conserved phenylalanine or tryptophan is not found at the CDR3 terminus, so this likely reflects a read error. CDR3 amino acids: CASSLGDGPRSTAAFL. The CDR3, as DNA: TGTGCCAGCAGCTTAGGGGACGGCCCACGTAGTACAGCAGCTTTCCTT. This chain links TRBV11-1 with TRBJ1-1, with TRBD1 as a possible D gene (5 bases). Looked up from germline, CDR1 is SGHAT and CDR2 is FQDESV (reference sequence). The CDR3 length is 16 residues. Trimming stripped 1 base from V and 10 bases from J, with 22 bases between.

This clonotype was detected once. One base away lies a much larger clone, so this may be a sequencing read error. The V call is TRBV30, the J call TRBJ2-5, with a possible D match to TRBD1 (5 bases). Germline V gives CDR1 GTSNPN, CDR2 SVGIG (reference sequence). The CDR3 has 11 amino acids. The CDR3 reads CSCLLQGTQYF. The CDR3 region has the DNA TGTTCCTGCCTACTGCAGGGGACCCAGTACTTC.

On this clonotype itself: A much larger clone differs by one base, so this may be a read error. The chain has TRBV12-3 or TRBV12-4 and TRBJ2-2; no firm D call. The CDR3 totals 15 residues. The CDR3 loop is CASNLGGRSTGELFF. The CDR3 DNA sequence: TGTGCCAGCAATTTAGGTGGTCGAAGCACCGGGGAGCTGTTTTTT.

Turning to this clonotype: The conserved closing phenylalanine or tryptophan is absent in this CDR3, likely reflecting a read error. J is TRBJ1-4 and V is TRBV14; D possibly corresponds to TRBD1 (5 bases). CDR1 SGHDN and CDR2 FVKESK come from the germline V gene. CDR3 length: 16 residues. CDR3 region: CASSQDSGTYFEILFS. The CDR3 region has the DNA TGTGCCAGCAGCCAAGATTCCGGGACGTACTTTGAAATACTGTTTTCT.

This clonotype was counted at least ten times. The chain employs TRBV12-3 or TRBV12-4 and TRBJ1-6; D is possibly TRBD1 (6 bases). This CDR3 is built from 15 residues. Trimming stripped 2 bases from V and 6 bases from J, with 11 bases between. Here the CDR3 reads CASSLNRATNSPLHF. The CDR3 DNA sequence: TGTGCCAGCAGTTTAAACAGGGCAACTAATTCACCCCTCCACTTT.

This chain connects TRBV11-2 to TRBJ2-6; D gene unclear. Trimming shortened V by 4 bases and J by 1 base, and 20 bases separated the two germline ends. The CDR3 is 19 amino acids. Germline V CDR1 and CDR2: SGHAT, FQNNGV. The CDR3 DNA follows: TGTGCCAGCAGCTCCCCGTGGGGAAAATGGGGTTCTGGGGCCAACGTCCTGACTTTC. It codes for CASSSPWGKWGSGANVLTF.

On this clonotype: Germline is not matched at one junction end, which may reflect a read error. The chain recombines TRBV29-1 with TRBJ2-2, with D hard to call. The CDR3 totals 13 residues. Germline V lookup: CDR1 SQVTM, CDR2 ANQGSEA. The CDR3 sequence: CSVDVKNIGELFF. The DNA for the CDR3 is TGCAGTGTTGACGTGAAGAACATCGGGGAGCTGTTTTTT.

This clonotype was observed at least ten times. The rearrangement links TRBV30 to TRBJ1-2; 7 bases align to TRBD1. The V gene's germline CDR1 is GTSNPN and CDR2 SVGIG (reference sequence). The CDR3 consists of 15 residues. With V trimmed by 3 bases and J by 4 bases, 11 bases remained unmatched. The chain's CDR3 is CAWSFPQTGTYGYTF. The CDR3, as DNA: TGTGCCTGGAGCTTTCCCCAGACAGGGACCTATGGCTACACCTTC.

As concerns this clonotype: This may be a read error, as it is one base from a much larger clone. The rearrangement uses TRBV6-6 and TRBJ2-7; no reliable D call. The CDR3 loop spans 14 amino acids. Per the germline V gene, CDR1 is MNHNY and CDR2 is SVGAGI (reference sequence). The CDR3 region is CASSYGTIGDDQYF. CDR3 nucleotides: TGTGCCAGCAGTTACGGCACCATCGGCGACGACCAGTACTTC.

Comments on this clonotype: Sequence at one end of the junction differs from germline and may be a read error. The chain joins TRBV10-3 to TRBJ2-1; TRBD2 matches 7 bases. This CDR3 has 14 amino acids. Germline V gene data show CDR1 as ENHRY and CDR2 as SYGVKD. The CDR3 coding sequence is TGCGCCATCAGTGCCCAGCGGGGAGACAATGAGCGGTTCTTC. Protein sequence: CAISAQRGDNERFF.

Concerning this clonotype: A junction boundary mismatches the germline segment, possibly from a read error. The rearrangement joins TRBV28 to TRBJ1-3; D gene uncertain. There are 13 residues in the CDR3. In germline, CDR1 is MDHEN, CDR2 SYDVKM. CDR3 DNA sequence: TGTGCCGGCAGTTTTTTCTCTGGAAACACCATATATTTT. Translated: CAGSFFSGNTIYF.

This clonotype was observed a handful of times. Here the CDR3 omits its conserved ending phenylalanine or tryptophan, so a read error is the likely source. Because the CDR3's place on the DNA is in doubt, the DNA is left out and the CDR3 is given as listed by TCRdb. The chain combines TRBV4-1 with TRBJ2-2; TRBD1, the D gene given by the table, was not confirmed from the DNA. The germline V gene has CDR1 MGHRA and CDR2 YSYEKL. A total of 16 residues make up the CDR3, ends included. The CDR3 loop reads CASSQEKTGAHGELSL.

The chain joins TRBV4-2 to TRBJ2-2; D gene ambiguous. Germline assignment: CDR1 LGHNA and CDR2 YNFKEQ. This CDR3 has 17 amino acids. V was trimmed by 4 bases and J by 3 bases, leaving 18 bases between them. CDR3 loop: CASSRDSGNGYTGELFF. The CDR3 coding sequence is TGTGCCAGCAGCCGAGATAGTGGGAATGGGTACACCGGGGAGCTGTTTTTT.

A remark on this clonotype: The junction and the germline gene differ at one end; a read error may be behind it. The chain couples TRBV11-2 to TRBJ2-1, with D perhaps TRBD1 (6 bases). This CDR3 contains 16 residues. CDR1 SGHAT and CDR2 FQNNGV come from the germline V gene. The DNA of the CDR3 is TGTGCCAGCAGCTTAGGTAGGAGAGGGGGTCGCAATAAGCAGTTCTTC. It encodes CASSLGRRGGRNKQFF. The complete variable domain, with remaining parts taken from reference TRBV11-2 and TRBJ2-1, reads EAGVAQSPRYKIIEKRQSVAFWCNPISGHATLYWYQQILGQGPKLLIQFQNNGVVDDSQLPKDRFSAERLKGVDSTLKIQPAKLEDSAVYLCASSLGRRGGRNKQFFGPGTRLTVL.

This clonotype has just a few counts. The conserved phenylalanine or tryptophan is not found at the CDR3 terminus, so this likely reflects a read error. The DNA is left out, because the CDR3 cannot be placed on it with certainty; the CDR3 is given as TCRdb lists it. The chain combines TRBV29-1 with TRBJ1-2. The CDR3 is 11 residues long, ends included. From germline, CDR1 is SQVTM and CDR2 ANQGSEA. CDR3 in amino acids: CRVEVSWGYTS.

Comments on this clonotype: A read error may be the cause here, since a much bigger clone is one base away. Given the absence of the conserved phenylalanine or tryptophan at the CDR3 end, a read error is likely. V is TRBV6-2 or TRBV6-3 and J is TRBJ1-2, with D tentatively TRBD1 (6 bases). The CDR3 sequence is 13 residues long. The V gene's germline CDR1 is MNHEY and CDR2 SVGEGT. The ends were cut back, 2 bases at V and 8 bases at J, with 12 bases in the middle. CDR3 residues: CASSYRGDRGYTL. The CDR3 DNA reads as TGTGCCAGCAGTTACCGGGGAGACAGGGGCTACACCTTA.

CDR3 sequence: CTGSLGDSPRRTAAFF. CDR3 nucleotides: TGTACTGGCAGCTTAGGGGACAGTCCACGTAGGACAGCAGCTTTCTTT. The chain carries TRBV11-1 and TRBJ1-1; TRBD1 agrees at 7 bases. Per germline, CDR1 SGHAT and CDR2 FQDESV (reference sequence). The CDR3 totals 16 residues. Variable domain in full (rest from reference TRBV11-1 and TRBJ1-1): EAEVAQSPRYKITEKSQAVAFWCDPISGHATLYWYRQILGQGPELLVQFQDESVVDDSQLPKDRFSAERLKGVDSTLKIQPAELGDSAMYLCTGSLGDSPRRTAAFFGQGTRLTVV.

The rearrangement links TRBV11-2 to TRBJ1-2; a weak D match, TRBD1 (6 bases). Per the germline V gene, CDR1 is SGHAT and CDR2 is FQNNGV. The CDR3 consists of 15 residues. Trimming took off 5 bases at V and 6 bases at J, with 19 bases between the two ends. The CDR3, as DNA: TGTGCCAGCAGCCTCCGTGGCCACAGGGCGAATGGCTACACCTTC. The encoded protein is CASSLRGHRANGYTF.

Comment on this clonotype: This clone may be a read error of a much larger clone one base away. V gene TRBV13 combines with J gene TRBJ2-7, with no clear D. Germline lookup yields CDR1 PRHDT and CDR2 FYEKMQ (reference sequence). The CDR3 consists of 14 residues. The CDR3 here is CAISRTGFNLEQYF. The CDR3 bases are TGTGCCATCAGCCGTACTGGGTTTAATCTCGAGCAGTACTTC.

This rearrangement joins TRBV29-1 to TRBJ2-3, with TRBD1 matching over 7 bases. This CDR3 has 16 residues. J was trimmed by 1 base and V by 7 bases; bases with no gene match: 14. The V gene's germline CDR1 is SQVTM and CDR2 ANQGSEA. The CDR3 protein is CSAPRTTGVGTDTQYF. The CDR3 nucleotides read TGCAGCGCCCCGAGAACAACAGGGGTAGGCACAGATACGCAGTATTTT.

For this clonotype: Likely a read error: the CDR3 ends without its conserved phenylalanine or tryptophan. The gene calls are TRBV2 and TRBJ2-5, with D perhaps TRBD1 (6 bases). V was shortened by 4 bases and J by 1 base, with 7 bases between the two germline ends. Per the germline V gene, CDR1 is SNHLY and CDR2 is FYNNEI. The CDR3 contains 13 residues. CDR3 sequence (DNA): TGTGCCAGCAGTGGACAGGCCCAAGAGACCCAGTACTTA. Amino acids: CASSGQAQETQYL.

For this clonotype: A much bigger clone sits one base away, suggesting this may be a read error. The gene calls are TRBV6-2 or TRBV6-3 and TRBJ2-3; no firm D call. This CDR3 region has 15 residues. CDR1 MNHEY and CDR2 SVGEGT come from the germline V gene. CDR3 residues: CVSRSHRLGGDTQYF. CDR3 bases: TGTGTCAGCAGGTCACACCGCCTGGGTGGAGATACGCAGTATTTT.

Comments on this clonotype: At one end, the junction sequence differs from germline, possibly due to a read error. This chain connects TRBV11-3 to TRBJ2-2; TRBD2 is a possible D gene (5 bases). Germline V gene data show CDR1 as SGHNT and CDR2 as YENEEA. This CDR3 has 13 amino acids. In DNA form, the CDR3 reads TGTGCCAGCAGTCCCTTGAACACCGGGATGCTGTCTTTT. Translation: CASSPLNTGMLSF. Drawing the rest from reference TRBV11-3 and TRBJ2-2, the complete variable domain is EAGVVQSPRYKIIEKKQPVAFWCNPISGHNTLYWYLQNLGQGPELLIRYENEEAVDDSQLPKDRFSAERLKGVDSTLKIQPAELGDSAVYLCASSPLNTGMLSFGEGSRLTVL.